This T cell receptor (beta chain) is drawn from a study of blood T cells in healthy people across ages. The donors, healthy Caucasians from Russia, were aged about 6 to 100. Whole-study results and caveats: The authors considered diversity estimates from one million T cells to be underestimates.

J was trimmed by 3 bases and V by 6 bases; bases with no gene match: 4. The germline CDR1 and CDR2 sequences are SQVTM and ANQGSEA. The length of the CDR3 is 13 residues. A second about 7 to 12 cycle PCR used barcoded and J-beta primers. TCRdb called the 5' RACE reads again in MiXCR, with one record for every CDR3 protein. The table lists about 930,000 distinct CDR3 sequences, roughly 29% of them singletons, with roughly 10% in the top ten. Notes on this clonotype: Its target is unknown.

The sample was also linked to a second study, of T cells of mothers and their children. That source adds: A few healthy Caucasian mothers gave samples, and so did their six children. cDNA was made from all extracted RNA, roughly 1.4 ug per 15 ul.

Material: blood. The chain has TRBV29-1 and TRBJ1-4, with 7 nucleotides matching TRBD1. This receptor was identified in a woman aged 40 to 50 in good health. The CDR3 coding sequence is TGCAGCGTGGGGGGACAGTCTAATGAAAAACTGTTTTTT. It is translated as CSVGGQSNEKLFF. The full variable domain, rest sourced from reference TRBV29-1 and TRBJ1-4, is SAVISQKPSRDICQRGTSLTIQCQVDSQVTMMFWYRQQPGQSLTLIATANQGSEATYESGFVIDKFPISRPNLTFSTLTVSNMSPEDSSIYLCSVGGQSNEKLFFGSGTQLSVL.